A selection of T cell receptor beta chains follows, all from one sample in a study of immune characterization of retroperitoneal liposarcoma. One entry per CDR3 protein results from TCRdb running MiXCR on the PCR reads. There are about 11,000 distinct CDR3 sequences in the sample; around 28% occur only once, and under 9.5% lies in the top ten. Specimen: tumor tissue. These receptors came from a male donor with retroperitoneal liposarcoma. The CDR3 runs from the conserved cysteine through the conserved F or W. Each record gives: clone size, D gene, V gene, J gene, CDR3 protein, CDR3 DNA. The D gene is left open where the match is weak. Part of the rows lack a size; the others show once, few, many or a class for expanded clones.

clone_size: few; d_call: TRBD1; v_call: TRBV27; j_call: TRBJ1-1; cdr3_aa: CASSPFPGQGRGTEAFF; cdr3_nt: TGTGCCAGCAGTCCATTTCCGGGACAGGGAAGAGGCACTGAAGCTTTCTTT
clone_size: -; d_call: -; v_call: TRBV7-2; j_call: TRBJ1-1; cdr3_aa: CASTLDTEAFF; cdr3_nt: TGTGCCAGCACCCTGGACACTGAAGCTTTCTTT
clone_size: -; d_call: -; v_call: TRBV5-3; j_call: TRBJ2-7; cdr3_aa: CASSLDQAGKLYEQYF; cdr3_nt: TGTGCCAGCAGCTTGGACCAGGCGGGGAAGTTATATGAGCAGTACTTC
clone_size: -; d_call: -; v_call: TRBV6-1; j_call: TRBJ2-1; cdr3_aa: CASSPVGEQFF; cdr3_nt: TGTGCCAGCAGCCCCGTAGGTGAGCAGTTCTTC
clone_size: -; d_call: -; v_call: TRBV6-1; j_call: TRBJ2-3; cdr3_aa: CASSGGRRSFTDTQYF; cdr3_nt: TGTGCCAGCAGTGGCGGACGCCGAAGCTTCACAGATACGCAGTATTTT
clone_size: medium-sized; d_call: -; v_call: TRBV6-1; j_call: TRBJ2-7; cdr3_aa: CASSAYAVLYNEQYF; cdr3_nt: TGTGCCAGCAGTGCCTATGCGGTACTCTACAATGAGCAGTACTTC
clone_size: few; d_call: -; v_call: TRBV10-1; j_call: TRBJ2-1; cdr3_aa: CATEAGSNEQFF; cdr3_nt: TGCGCCACTGAGGCAGGGAGCAATGAGCAGTTCTTC
clone_size: many; d_call: -; v_call: TRBV12-3/TRBV12-4; j_call: TRBJ1-1; cdr3_aa: CASRGRENTEAFF; cdr3_nt: TGTGCCAGCAGGGGACGGGAGAACACTGAAGCTTTCTTT
clone_size: -; d_call: TRBD2; v_call: TRBV6-1; j_call: TRBJ2-1; cdr3_aa: CASSEYGRAGARPNEQFF; cdr3_nt: TGTGCCAGCAGTGAATACGGGAGGGCGGGGGCTCGACCTAATGAGCAGTTCTTC
clone_size: -; d_call: -; v_call: TRBV6-6; j_call: TRBJ2-7; cdr3_aa: CVSSPGPHEQYF; cdr3_nt: TGTGTCAGCAGTCCGGGCCCCCACGAGCAGTACTTC
clone_size: many; d_call: -; v_call: TRBV6-1; j_call: TRBJ2-7; cdr3_aa: CASSALTGTHAYEQYF; cdr3_nt: TGTGCCAGCAGTGCATTGACCGGGACACACGCCTACGAGCAGTACTTC
clone_size: -; d_call: -; v_call: TRBV6-6; j_call: TRBJ1-4; cdr3_aa: CASSYSTATNEKLFF; cdr3_nt: TGTGCCAGCAGTTACTCGACAGCAACTAATGAAAAACTGTTTTTT
clone_size: -; d_call: -; v_call: TRBV5-3; j_call: TRBJ2-1; cdr3_aa: CASSPWGGHNEQFF; cdr3_nt: TGTGCCAGCAGCCCCTGGGGGGGCCACAATGAGCAGTTCTTC
clone_size: medium-sized; d_call: -; v_call: TRBV6-1; j_call: TRBJ2-1; cdr3_aa: CASSQGIGYEQFF; cdr3_nt: TGTGCCAGCAGTCAGGGAATCGGATATGAGCAGTTCTTC
clone_size: few; d_call: -; v_call: TRBV6-1; j_call: TRBJ2-7; cdr3_aa: CASSYRTGLSEQYF; cdr3_nt: TGTGCCAGCAGTTACCGGACGGGGCTCTCTGAGCAGTACTTC